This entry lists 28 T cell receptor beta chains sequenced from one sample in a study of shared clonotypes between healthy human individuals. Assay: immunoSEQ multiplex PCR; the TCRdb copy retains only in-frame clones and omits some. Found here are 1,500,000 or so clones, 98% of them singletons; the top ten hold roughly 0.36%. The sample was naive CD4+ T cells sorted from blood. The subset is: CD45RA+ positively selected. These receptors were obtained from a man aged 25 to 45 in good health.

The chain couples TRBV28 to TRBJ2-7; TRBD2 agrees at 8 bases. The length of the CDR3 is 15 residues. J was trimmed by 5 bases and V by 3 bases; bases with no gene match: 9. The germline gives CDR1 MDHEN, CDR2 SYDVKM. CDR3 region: CASSFPVERENEQYF. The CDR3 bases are TGTGCCAGCAGTTTCCCCGTGGAGCGGGAGAACGAGCAGTACTTC.

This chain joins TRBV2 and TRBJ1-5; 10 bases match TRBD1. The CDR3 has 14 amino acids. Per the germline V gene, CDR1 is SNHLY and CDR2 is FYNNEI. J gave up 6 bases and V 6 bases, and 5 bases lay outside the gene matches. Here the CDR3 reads CASRSGQGRQPQHF. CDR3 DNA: TGTGCCAGCAGATCGGGACAGGGGCGTCAGCCCCAGCATTTT.

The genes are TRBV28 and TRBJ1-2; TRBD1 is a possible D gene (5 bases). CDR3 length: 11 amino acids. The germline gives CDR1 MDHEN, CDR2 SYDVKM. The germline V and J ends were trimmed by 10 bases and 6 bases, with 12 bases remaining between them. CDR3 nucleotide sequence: TGTGCCATCCGGGGGAGGGATGGCTACACCTTC. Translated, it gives CAIRGRDGYTF.

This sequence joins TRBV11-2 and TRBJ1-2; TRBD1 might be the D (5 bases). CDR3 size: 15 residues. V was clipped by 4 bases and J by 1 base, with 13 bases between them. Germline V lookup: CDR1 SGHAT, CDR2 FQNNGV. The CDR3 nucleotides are TGTGCCAGCAGCTCTCTCCAAGACAGTAACTATGGCTACACCTTC. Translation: CASSSLQDSNYGYTF.

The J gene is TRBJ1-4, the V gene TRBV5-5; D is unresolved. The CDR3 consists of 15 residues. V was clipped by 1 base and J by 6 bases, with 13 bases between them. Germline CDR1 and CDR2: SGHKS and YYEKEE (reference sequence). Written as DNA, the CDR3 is TGTGCCAGCAGCTTGTACGGGCCTTCGGATGAAAAACTGTTTTTT. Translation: CASSLYGPSDEKLFF. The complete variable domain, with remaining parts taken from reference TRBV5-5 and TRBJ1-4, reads DAGVTQSPTHLIKTRGQQVTLRCSPISGHKSVSWYQQVLGQGPQFIFQYYEKEERGRGNFPDRFSARQFPNYSSELNVNALLLGDSALYLCASSLYGPSDEKLFFGSGTQLSVL.

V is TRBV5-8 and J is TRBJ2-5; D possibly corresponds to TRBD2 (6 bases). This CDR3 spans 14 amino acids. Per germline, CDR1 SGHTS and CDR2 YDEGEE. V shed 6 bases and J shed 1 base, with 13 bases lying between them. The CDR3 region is CASTSRRGQETQYF. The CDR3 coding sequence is TGTGCCAGCACCTCCCGGAGGGGCCAAGAGACCCAGTACTTC.

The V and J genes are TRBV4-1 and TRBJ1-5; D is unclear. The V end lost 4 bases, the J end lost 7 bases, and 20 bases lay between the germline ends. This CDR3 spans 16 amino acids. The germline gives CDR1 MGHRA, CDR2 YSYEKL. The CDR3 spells CASSPPDLAGGQPQHF. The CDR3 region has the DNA TGCGCCAGCAGCCCCCCCGACCTAGCGGGCGGCCAGCCCCAGCATTTT.

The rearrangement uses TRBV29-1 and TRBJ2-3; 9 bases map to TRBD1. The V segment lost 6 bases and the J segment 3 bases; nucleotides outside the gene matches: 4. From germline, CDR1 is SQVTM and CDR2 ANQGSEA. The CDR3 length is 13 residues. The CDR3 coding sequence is TGCAGCGTGGGGACAGGGAAGACAGATACGCAGTATTTT. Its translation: CSVGTGKTDTQYF.

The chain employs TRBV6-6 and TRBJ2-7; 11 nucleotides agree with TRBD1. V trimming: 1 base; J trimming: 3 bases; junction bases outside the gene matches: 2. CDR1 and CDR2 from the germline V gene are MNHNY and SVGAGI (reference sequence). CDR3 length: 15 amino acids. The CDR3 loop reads CASSYWGQGDYEQYF. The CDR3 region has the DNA TGTGCCAGCAGTTACTGGGGACAGGGGGACTACGAGCAGTACTTC.

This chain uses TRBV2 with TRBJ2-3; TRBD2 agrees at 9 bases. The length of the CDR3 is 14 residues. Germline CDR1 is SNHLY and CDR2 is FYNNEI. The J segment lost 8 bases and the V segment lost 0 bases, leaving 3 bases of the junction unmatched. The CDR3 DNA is TGTGCCAGCAGTGAAGCGGCGGGAGGGGGTACGCAGTATTTT. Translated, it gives CASSEAAGGGTQYF.

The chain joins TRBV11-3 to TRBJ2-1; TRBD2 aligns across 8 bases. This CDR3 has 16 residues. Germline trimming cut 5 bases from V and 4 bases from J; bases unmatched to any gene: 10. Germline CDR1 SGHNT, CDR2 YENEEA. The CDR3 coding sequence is TGTGCCAGCAGCCCAATAGCGGGACCATTTTACAATGAGCAGTTCTTC. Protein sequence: CASSPIAGPFYNEQFF.

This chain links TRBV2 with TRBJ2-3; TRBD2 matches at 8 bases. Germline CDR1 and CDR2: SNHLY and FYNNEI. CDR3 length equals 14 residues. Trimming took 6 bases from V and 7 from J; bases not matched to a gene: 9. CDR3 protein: CASRTGTRYNTQYF. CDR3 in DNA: TGTGCCAGCAGAACCGGGACTAGGTACAATACGCAGTATTTT.

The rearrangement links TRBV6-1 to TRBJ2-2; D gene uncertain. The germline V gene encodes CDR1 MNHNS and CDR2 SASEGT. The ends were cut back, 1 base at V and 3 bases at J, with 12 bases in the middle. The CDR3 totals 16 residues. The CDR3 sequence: CASSEVLGHYTGELFF. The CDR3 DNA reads TGTGCCAGCAGTGAAGTTCTCGGCCACTACACCGGGGAGCTGTTTTTT.

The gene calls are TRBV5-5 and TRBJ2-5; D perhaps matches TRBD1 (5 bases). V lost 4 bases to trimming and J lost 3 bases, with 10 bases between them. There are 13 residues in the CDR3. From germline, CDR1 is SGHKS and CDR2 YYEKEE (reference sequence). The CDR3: CASSGHPEETQYF. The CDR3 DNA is TGTGCCAGCAGCGGACACCCCGAAGAGACCCAGTACTTC.

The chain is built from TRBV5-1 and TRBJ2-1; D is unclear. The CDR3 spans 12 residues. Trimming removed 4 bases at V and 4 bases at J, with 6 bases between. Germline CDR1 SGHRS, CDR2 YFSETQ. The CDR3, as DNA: TGCGCCAGCAGCACAAGGTACAATGAGCAGTTCTTC. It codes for CASSTRYNEQFF.

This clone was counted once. The CDR3 here is CASSLGQGEGYTF. DNA for the CDR3: TGTGCCAGCAGCTTGGGGCAGGGTGAAGGCTACACCTTC. The chain uses TRBV5-6 and TRBJ1-2, with D tentatively TRBD1 (5 bases). Per the germline V gene, CDR1 is SGHDT and CDR2 is YYEEEE. Trimming took off 0 bases at V and 8 bases at J, with 11 bases between the two ends. CDR3 size: 13 residues. Variable domain in full (rest from reference TRBV5-6 and TRBJ1-2): DAGVTQSPTHLIKTRGQQVTLRCSPKSGHDTVSWYQQALGQGPQFIFQYYEEEERQRGNFPDRFSGHQFPNYSSELNVNALLLGDSALYLCASSLGQGEGYTFGSGTRLTVV.

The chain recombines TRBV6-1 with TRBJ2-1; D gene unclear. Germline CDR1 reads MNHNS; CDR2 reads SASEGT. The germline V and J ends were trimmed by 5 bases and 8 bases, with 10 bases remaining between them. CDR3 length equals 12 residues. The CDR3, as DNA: TGTGCCAGCAGTTCCAAGGGCGATGAGCAGTTCTTC. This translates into CASSSKGDEQFF.

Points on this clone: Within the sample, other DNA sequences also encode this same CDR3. The CDR3 sequence: CASSRGTEAFF. The CDR3 nucleotides are TGTGCCAGCTCCAGGGGAACTGAAGCTTTCTTT. V and J are TRBV6-1 and TRBJ1-1, with a possible D match to TRBD1 (6 bases). This CDR3 has 11 residues. In germline, CDR1 is MNHNS, CDR2 SASEGT. V lost 8 bases and J 5 bases, leaving 9 bases between the germline ends.

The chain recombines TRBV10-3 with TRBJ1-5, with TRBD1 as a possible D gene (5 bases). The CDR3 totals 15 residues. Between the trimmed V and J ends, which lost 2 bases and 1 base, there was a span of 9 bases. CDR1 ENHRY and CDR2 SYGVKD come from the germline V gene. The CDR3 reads CAISEGGGSNQPQHF. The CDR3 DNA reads TGTGCCATCAGTGAGGGGGGGGGAAGCAATCAGCCCCAGCATTTT.

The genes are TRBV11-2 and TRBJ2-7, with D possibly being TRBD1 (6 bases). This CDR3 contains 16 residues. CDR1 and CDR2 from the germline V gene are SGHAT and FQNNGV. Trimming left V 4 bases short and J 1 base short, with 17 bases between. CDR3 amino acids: CASSSWPRGRSYEQYF. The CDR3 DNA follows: TGTGCCAGCAGCTCCTGGCCCAGGGGTCGATCCTACGAGCAGTACTTC.

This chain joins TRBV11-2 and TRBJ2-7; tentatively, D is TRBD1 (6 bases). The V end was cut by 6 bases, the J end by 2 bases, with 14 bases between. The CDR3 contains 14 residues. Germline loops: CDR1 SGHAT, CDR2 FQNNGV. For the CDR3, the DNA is TGTGCCAGCAGGATCCTTGGACAGACCTACGAGCAGTACTTC. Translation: CASRILGQTYEQYF.

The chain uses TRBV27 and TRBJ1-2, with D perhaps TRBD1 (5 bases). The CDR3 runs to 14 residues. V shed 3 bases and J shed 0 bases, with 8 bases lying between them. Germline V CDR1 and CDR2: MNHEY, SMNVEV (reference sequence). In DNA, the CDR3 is TGTGCCAGCAGTTTGGCAGGGACTAACTATGGCTACACCTTC. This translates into CASSLAGTNYGYTF.

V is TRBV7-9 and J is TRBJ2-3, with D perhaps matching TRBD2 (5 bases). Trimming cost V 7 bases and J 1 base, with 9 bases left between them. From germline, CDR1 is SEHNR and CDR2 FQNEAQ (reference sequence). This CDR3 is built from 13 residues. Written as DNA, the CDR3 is TGTGCCAGCACCAGTAGCGGCACAGATACGCAGTATTTT. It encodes CASTSSGTDTQYF.

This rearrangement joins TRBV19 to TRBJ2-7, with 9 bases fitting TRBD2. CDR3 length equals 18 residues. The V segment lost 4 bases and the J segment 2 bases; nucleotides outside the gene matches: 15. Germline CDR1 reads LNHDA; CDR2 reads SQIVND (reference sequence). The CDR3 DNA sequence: TGTGCCAGTAGTAGAGCCTTTACTGCGGGAGGGGTGACCTACGAGCAGTACTTC. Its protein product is CASSRAFTAGGVTYEQYF. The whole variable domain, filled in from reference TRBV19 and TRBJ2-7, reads DGGITQSPKYLFRKEGQNVTLSCEQNLNHDAMYWYRQDPGQGLRLIYYSQIVNDFQKGDIAEGYSVSREKKESFPLTVTSAQKNPTAFYLCASSRAFTAGGVTYEQYFGPGTRLTVT.

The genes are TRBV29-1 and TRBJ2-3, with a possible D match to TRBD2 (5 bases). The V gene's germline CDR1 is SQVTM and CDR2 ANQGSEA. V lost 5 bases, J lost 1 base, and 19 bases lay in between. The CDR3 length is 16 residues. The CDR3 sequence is CSVYRDQSVGTDTQYF. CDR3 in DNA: TGCAGCGTTTATCGGGATCAGTCGGTAGGCACAGATACGCAGTATTTT.

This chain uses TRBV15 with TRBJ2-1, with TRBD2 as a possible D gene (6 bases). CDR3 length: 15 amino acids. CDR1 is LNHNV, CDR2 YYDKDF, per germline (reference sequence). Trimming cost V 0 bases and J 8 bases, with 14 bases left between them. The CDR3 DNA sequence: TGTGCCACCAGCAGAGAGGGACTCGGGGTTGATGAGCAGTTCTTC. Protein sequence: CATSREGLGVDEQFF.

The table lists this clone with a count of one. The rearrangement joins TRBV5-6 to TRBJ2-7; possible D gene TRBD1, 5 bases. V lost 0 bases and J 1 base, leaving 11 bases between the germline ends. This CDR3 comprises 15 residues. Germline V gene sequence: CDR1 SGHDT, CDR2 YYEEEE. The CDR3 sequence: CASSLGTPSSYEQYF. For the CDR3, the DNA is TGTGCCAGCAGCTTGGGGACACCTTCTTCCTACGAGCAGTACTTC. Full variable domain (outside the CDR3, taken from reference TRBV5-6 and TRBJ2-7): DAGVTQSPTHLIKTRGQQVTLRCSPKSGHDTVSWYQQALGQGPQFIFQYYEEEERQRGNFPDRFSGHQFPNYSSELNVNALLLGDSALYLCASSLGTPSSYEQYFGPGTRLTVT.

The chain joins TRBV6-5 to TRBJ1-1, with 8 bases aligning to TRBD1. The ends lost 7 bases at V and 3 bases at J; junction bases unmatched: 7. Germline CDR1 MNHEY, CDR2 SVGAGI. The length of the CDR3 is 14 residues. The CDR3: CASIQGTGYTEAFF. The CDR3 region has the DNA TGTGCCAGCATTCAGGGGACAGGATACACTGAAGCTTTCTTT.